A single sample is the source of the 12 T cell receptor beta chains below, sequenced in a study of T cell responses to AZD1222 COVID-19 vaccine. Profiled with immunoSEQ multiplex PCR; TCRdb holds only in-frame clones, not every one. Of 150,000 or so clones in the sample, around nine tenths were seen once. Sequencing used peripheral blood, obtained on day 0 of AZD1222 vaccination. The receptor source for this set is an adult in good health.

The rearrangement joins TRBV6-5 to TRBJ1-6; TRBD1 agrees at 8 bases. The junction had 4 bases not matched to a gene; V was cut back by 4 bases and J by 8 bases. Per germline, CDR1 MNHEY and CDR2 SVGAGI. The CDR3 has 14 amino acids. As DNA, the CDR3 is TGTGCCAGCAGTTCGACAGGGGCGGATTCACCCCTCCACTTT. As protein: CASSSTGADSPLHF.

The rearrangement links TRBV30 to TRBJ2-7, with a weak D call TRBD2 (6 bases). Per the germline V gene, CDR1 is GTSNPN and CDR2 is SVGIG (reference sequence). CDR3 size: 16 residues. Trimming removed 3 bases at V and 1 base at J, with 19 bases between. The CDR3 sequence: CAWSLRDSVRSYEQYF. The DNA for the CDR3 is TGTGCCTGGAGCCTCCGGGACTCTGTACGATCCTACGAGCAGTACTTC.

The rearrangement joins TRBV6-5 to TRBJ1-5, with D unclear. There are 12 residues in the CDR3. V was clipped by 10 bases and J by 4 bases, with 11 bases between them. Germline assignment: CDR1 MNHEY and CDR2 SVGAGI. CDR3: CATNHLNQPQHF. As DNA, the CDR3 is TGTGCCACCAATCACCTGAATCAGCCCCAGCATTTT.

This chain links TRBV27 with TRBJ2-7; TRBD1 aligns across 7 bases. Germline assignment: CDR1 MNHEY and CDR2 SMNVEV (reference sequence). V shed 5 bases, J shed 0 bases, and the junction held 7 bases outside the gene matches. CDR3 size: 15 residues. The CDR3 DNA reads TGTGCCAGCAGTATGGACAGGACAAGCTCCTACGAGCAGTACTTC. It specifies CASSMDRTSSYEQYF.

The chain carries TRBV7-9 and TRBJ2-7; a weak D match, TRBD1 (6 bases). V was shortened by 5 bases and J by 1 base, with 15 bases between the two germline ends. The CDR3 has 15 residues. Germline V gene data show CDR1 as SEHNR and CDR2 as FQNEAQ (reference sequence). The CDR3 DNA sequence: TGTGCCAGCAGCGCCCCAGCCAGGGGATCCTACGAGCAGTACTTC. Translated: CASSAPARGSYEQYF.

The chain carries TRBV19 and TRBJ1-5; 11 bases are a match to TRBD1. Per the germline V gene, CDR1 is LNHDA and CDR2 is SQIVND (reference sequence). The CDR3 covers 12 residues. J gave up 7 bases and V 8 bases, and 1 base lay outside the gene matches. The CDR3: CASGTGGQPQHF. CDR3 nucleotide sequence: TGTGCCAGTGGGACAGGGGGACAGCCCCAGCATTTT.

This clone appeared once. This sequence joins TRBV7-9 and TRBJ1-2, with no clear D. The germline V gene has CDR1 SEHNR and CDR2 FQNEAQ (reference sequence). CDR3 size: 14 residues. Trimming stripped 0 bases from V and 8 bases from J, with 13 bases between. CDR3 nucleotide sequence: TGTGCCAGCAGCTTAGCGGAGTCAGGTGGAGGCTACACCTTC. Translating gives CASSLAESGGGYTF.

J is TRBJ2-3 and V is TRBV24-1; D gene uncertain. V was trimmed by 4 bases and J by 0 bases, leaving 4 bases between them. The CDR3 loop spans 13 amino acids. The germline V gene encodes CDR1 KGHDR and CDR2 SFDVKD. CDR3 sequence reads: CATSETSTDTQYF. DNA of the CDR3: TGTGCCACCAGTGAGACTAGCACAGATACGCAGTATTTT.

J is TRBJ2-7 and V is TRBV7-9; perhaps D is TRBD1 or TRBD2 (5 bases each). This CDR3 spans 15 amino acids. CDR1 and CDR2 from the germline V gene are SEHNR and FQNEAQ (reference sequence). Trimming pared 5 bases from V and 5 bases from J, leaving 19 bases between. The CDR3 reads CASSQLGTADDEQYF. The DNA of the CDR3 is TGTGCCAGCAGCCAGCTCGGGACGGCTGATGACGAGCAGTACTTC. The whole variable domain, remainder taken from reference TRBV7-9 and TRBJ2-7, is DTGVSQNPRHKITKRGQNVTFRCDPISEHNRLYWYRQTLGQGPEFLTYFQNEAQLEKSRLLSDRFSAERPKGSFSTLEIQRTEQGDSAMYLCASSQLGTADDEQYFGPGTRLTVT.

The genes are TRBV27 and TRBJ1-4; D uncertain. CDR3 length: 15 residues. Germline V gene lookup returns CDR1 MNHEY and CDR2 SMNVEV (reference sequence). Trimming removed 5 bases from V and 0 bases from J, with 10 bases in between. The DNA for the CDR3 is TGTGCCAGCAGTCCCCTGACGGCAACTAATGAAAAACTGTTTTTT. Encoded protein: CASSPLTATNEKLFF.

The chain links TRBV6-5 to TRBJ1-1, with 8 positions matching TRBD1. Germline trimming cut 5 bases from V and 7 bases from J; bases unmatched to any gene: 12. Germline assignment: CDR1 MNHEY and CDR2 SVGAGI. CDR3 size: 15 residues. In DNA, the CDR3 is TGTGCCAGCAGTAGGGATTCAGGGGGCGCGGGTGAAGCTTTCTTT. It codes for CASSRDSGGAGEAFF.

This sequence joins TRBV6-5 and TRBJ1-6; possibly TRBD1 for D (6 bases). Germline V gene lookup returns CDR1 MNHEY and CDR2 SVGAGI. The CDR3 totals 14 residues. The V end was cut by 6 bases, the J end by 8 bases, with 14 bases between. The CDR3 DNA follows: TGTGCCAGCAGGGAGAACAGGGACGATTCACCCCTCCACTTT. This encodes CASRENRDDSPLHF.